This T cell receptor (beta chain) was recovered during a study of T cell responses to AZD1222 COVID-19 vaccine. V was shortened by 6 bases and J by 2 bases, with 16 bases between the two germline ends. The germline CDR1 and CDR2 sequences are MNHNY and SVGAGI (reference sequence). The CDR3 totals 15 residues. The protocol was immunoSEQ multiplex PCR, while the TCRdb copy is restricted to in-frame clones and leaves out a portion. This table has approximately 150,000 clones, around nine tenths appearing once. The receptor comes from an adult who received the AZD1222 COVID-19 vaccine. This chain connects TRBV6-6 to TRBJ2-5; D unclear. The input for sequencing was peripheral blood, taken 28 days after the second AZD1222 dose. This CDR3 is CASSPQGVEQETQYF. CDR3 coding DNA: TGTGCCAGCAGCCCACAAGGAGTTGAGCAAGAGACCCAGTACTTC.